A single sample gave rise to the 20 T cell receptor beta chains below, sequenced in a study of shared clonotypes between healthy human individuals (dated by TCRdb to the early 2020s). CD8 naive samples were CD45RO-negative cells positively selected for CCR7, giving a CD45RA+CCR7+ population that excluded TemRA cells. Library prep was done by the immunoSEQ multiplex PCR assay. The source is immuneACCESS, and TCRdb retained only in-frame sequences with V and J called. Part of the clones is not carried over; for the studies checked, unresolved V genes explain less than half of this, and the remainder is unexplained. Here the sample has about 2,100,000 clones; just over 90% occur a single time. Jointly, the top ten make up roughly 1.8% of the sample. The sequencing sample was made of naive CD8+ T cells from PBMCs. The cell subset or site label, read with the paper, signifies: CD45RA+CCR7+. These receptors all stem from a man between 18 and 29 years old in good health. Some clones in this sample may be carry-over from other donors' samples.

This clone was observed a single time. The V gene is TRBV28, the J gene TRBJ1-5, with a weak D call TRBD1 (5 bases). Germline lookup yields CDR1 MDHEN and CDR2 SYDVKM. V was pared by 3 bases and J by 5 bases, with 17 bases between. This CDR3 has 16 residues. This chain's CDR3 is CASSFLTRGRDQPQHF. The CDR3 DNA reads TGTGCCAGCAGTTTTCTCACAAGGGGTCGCGATCAGCCCCAGCATTTT.

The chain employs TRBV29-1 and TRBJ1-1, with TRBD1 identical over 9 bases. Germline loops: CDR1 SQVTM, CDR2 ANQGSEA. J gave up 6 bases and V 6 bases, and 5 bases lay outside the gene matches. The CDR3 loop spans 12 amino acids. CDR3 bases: TGCAGCGTGCCACAGGGGGCGGCTGAAGCTTTCTTT. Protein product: CSVPQGAAEAFF.

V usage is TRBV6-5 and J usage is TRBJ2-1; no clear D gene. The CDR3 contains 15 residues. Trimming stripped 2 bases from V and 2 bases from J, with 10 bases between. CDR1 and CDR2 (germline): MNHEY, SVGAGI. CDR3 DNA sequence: TGTGCCAGCAGTTACGGGCTAGGGCCCTACAATGAGCAGTTCTTC. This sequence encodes CASSYGLGPYNEQFF.

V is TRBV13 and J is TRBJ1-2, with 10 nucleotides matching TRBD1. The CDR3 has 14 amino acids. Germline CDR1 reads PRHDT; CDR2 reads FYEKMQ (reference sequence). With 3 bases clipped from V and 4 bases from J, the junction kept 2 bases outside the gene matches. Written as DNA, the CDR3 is TGTGCCAGCAGCTTGGGACAGGGGTTCTATGGCTACACCTTC. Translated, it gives CASSLGQGFYGYTF.

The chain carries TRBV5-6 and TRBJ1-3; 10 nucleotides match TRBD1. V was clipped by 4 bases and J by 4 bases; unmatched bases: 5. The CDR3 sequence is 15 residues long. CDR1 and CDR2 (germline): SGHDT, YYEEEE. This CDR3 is CASSPGTGVGNTIYF. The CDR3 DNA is TGTGCCAGCAGCCCGGGGACAGGGGTCGGAAACACCATATATTTT.

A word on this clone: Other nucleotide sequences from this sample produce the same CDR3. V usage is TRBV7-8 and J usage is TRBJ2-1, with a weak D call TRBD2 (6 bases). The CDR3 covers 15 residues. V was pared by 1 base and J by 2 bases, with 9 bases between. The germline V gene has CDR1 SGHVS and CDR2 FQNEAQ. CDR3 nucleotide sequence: TGTGCCAGCAGCTTAGTACCGGGGGCCTACAATGAGCAGTTCTTC. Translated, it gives CASSLVPGAYNEQFF.

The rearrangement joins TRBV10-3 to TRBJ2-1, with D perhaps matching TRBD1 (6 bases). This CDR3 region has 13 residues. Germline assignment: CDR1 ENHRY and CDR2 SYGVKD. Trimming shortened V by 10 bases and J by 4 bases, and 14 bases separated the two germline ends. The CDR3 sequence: CATKDSLYNEQFF. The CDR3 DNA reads TGTGCCACGAAGGACAGCCTGTACAATGAGCAGTTCTTC.

This CDR3 is CASSSGRLGTDTQYF. In DNA, the CDR3 is TGTGCCAGCAGTTCCGGGAGATTGGGCACAGATACGCAGTATTTT. The chain couples TRBV27 to TRBJ2-3, with D perhaps TRBD2 (6 bases). CDR3 size: 15 residues. V lost 4 bases and J lost 1, with 12 bases in between. Germline V gene lookup returns CDR1 MNHEY and CDR2 SMNVEV (reference sequence).

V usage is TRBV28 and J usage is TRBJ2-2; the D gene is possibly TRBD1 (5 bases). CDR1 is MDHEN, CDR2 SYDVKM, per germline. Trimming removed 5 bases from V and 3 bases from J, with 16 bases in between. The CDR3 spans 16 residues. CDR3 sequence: CASSPHPGLDTGELFF. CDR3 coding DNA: TGTGCCAGCAGTCCCCACCCAGGGCTGGACACCGGGGAGCTGTTTTTT.

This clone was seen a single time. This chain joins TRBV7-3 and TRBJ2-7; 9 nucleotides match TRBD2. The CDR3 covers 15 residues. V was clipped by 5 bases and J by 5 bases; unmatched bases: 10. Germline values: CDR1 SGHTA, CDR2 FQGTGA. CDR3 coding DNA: TGTGCCAGCAGCCCGCGAGGTAGCGGGAGCGACGAGCAGTACTTC. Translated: CASSPRGSGSDEQYF.

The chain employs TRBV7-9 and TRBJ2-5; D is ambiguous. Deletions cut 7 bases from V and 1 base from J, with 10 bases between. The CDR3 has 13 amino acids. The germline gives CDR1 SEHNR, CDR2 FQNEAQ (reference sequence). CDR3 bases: TGTGCCAGCAAGTGGAACCCCCAAGAGACCCAGTACTTC. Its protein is CASKWNPQETQYF.

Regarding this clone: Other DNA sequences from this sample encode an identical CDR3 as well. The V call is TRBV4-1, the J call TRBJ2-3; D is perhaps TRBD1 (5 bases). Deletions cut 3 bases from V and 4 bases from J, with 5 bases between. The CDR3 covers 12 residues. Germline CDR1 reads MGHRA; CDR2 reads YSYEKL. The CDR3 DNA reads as TGCGCCAGCAGCCAGGGGCCAGATACGCAGTATTTT. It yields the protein CASSQGPDTQYF.

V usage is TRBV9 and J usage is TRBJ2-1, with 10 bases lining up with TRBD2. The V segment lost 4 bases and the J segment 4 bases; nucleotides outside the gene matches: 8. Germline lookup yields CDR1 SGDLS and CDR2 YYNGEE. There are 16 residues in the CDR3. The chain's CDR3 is CASSPGLADLYNEQFF. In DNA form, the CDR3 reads TGTGCCAGCAGCCCAGGACTAGCGGATCTGTACAATGAGCAGTTCTTC. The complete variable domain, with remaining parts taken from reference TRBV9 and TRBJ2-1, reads DSGVTQTPKHLITATGQRVTLRCSPRSGDLSVYWYQQSLDQGLQFLIQYYNGEERAKGNILERFSAQQFPDLHSELNLSSLELGDSALYFCASSPGLADLYNEQFFGPGTRLTVL.

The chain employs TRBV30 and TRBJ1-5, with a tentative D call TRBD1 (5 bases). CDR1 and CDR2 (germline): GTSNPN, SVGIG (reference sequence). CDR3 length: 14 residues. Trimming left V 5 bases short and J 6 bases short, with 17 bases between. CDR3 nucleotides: TGTGCCTGGGGGGGATCCGGGGAGGGTCAGCCCCAGCATTTT. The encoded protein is CAWGGSGEGQPQHF.

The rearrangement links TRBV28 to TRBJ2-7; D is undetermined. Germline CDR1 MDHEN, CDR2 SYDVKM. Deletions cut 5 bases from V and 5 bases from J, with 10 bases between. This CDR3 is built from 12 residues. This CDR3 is CASSQTVDEQYF. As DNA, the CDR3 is TGTGCCAGCAGTCAGACCGTAGACGAGCAGTACTTC. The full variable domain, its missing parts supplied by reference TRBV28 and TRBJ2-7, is DVKVTQSSRYLVKRTGEKVFLECVQDMDHENMFWYRQDPGLGLRLIYFSYDVKMKEKGDIPEGYSVSREKKERFSLILESASTNQTSMYLCASSQTVDEQYFGPGTRLTVT.

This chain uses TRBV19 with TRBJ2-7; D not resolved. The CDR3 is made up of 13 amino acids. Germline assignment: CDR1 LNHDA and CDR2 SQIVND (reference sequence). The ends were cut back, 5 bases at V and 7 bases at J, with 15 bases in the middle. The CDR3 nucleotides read TGTGCCAGTAGTCTCCGACAAAATAGGGAGCAGTACTTC. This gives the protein CASSLRQNREQYF.

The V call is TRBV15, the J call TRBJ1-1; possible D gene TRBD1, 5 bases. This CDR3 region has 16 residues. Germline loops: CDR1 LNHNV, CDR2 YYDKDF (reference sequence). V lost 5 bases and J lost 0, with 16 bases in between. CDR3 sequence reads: CATSGGGGWLNTEAFF. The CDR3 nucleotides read TGTGCCACCAGCGGTGGTGGGGGTTGGTTGAACACTGAAGCTTTCTTT.

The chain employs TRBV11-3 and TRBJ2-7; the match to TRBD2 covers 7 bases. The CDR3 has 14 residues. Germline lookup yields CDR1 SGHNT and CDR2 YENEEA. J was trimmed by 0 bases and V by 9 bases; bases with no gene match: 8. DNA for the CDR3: TGTGCCAGAGCGGTAGCGGGCAGCTCCTACGAGCAGTACTTC. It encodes CARAVAGSSYEQYF.

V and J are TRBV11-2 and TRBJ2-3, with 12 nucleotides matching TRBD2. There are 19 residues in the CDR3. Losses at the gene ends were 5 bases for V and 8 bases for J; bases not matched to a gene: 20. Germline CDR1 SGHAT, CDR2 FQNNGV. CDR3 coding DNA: TGTGCCAGCAGCACAAGAGCGGGTGGACTAGCGGGATCCGAATCTACGCAGTATTTT. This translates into CASSTRAGGLAGSESTQYF.

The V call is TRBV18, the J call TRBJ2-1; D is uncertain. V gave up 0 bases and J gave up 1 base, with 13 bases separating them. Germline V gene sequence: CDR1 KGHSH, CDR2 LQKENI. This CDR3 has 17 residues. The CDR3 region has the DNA TGTGCCAGCTCACCACCCTTCGGCGTGGAGTCCTACAATGAGCAGTTCTTC. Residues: CASSPPFGVESYNEQFF.